This T cell receptor (beta chain) appears in the sequencing data of a study of cytomegalovirus exposure and HLA in healthy donors. Germline values: CDR1 MNHEY, CDR2 SMNVEV (reference sequence). V lost 6 bases, J lost 0 bases, and 3 bases stayed unmatched. The CDR3 has 14 residues. PCR amplification relied on 60 Vbeta primers (plus 13 Jbeta primers). The data were produced by immunoSEQ multiplex PCR, yet TCRdb's version contains in-frame clones alone and is incomplete. This sample's clone table lists 130,000 to 150,000 clones. The rearrangement uses TRBV27 and TRBJ2-7; TRBD2 matches 9 bases. Sequencing was done on a sample of PBMCs. The sequence came from a man in his forties in good health and CMV-seronegative. The CDR3 DNA reads as TGTGCCAGCAGGCGGGGGGGCCTCTCCTACGAGCAGTACTTC. Amino acids: CASRRGGLSYEQYF.